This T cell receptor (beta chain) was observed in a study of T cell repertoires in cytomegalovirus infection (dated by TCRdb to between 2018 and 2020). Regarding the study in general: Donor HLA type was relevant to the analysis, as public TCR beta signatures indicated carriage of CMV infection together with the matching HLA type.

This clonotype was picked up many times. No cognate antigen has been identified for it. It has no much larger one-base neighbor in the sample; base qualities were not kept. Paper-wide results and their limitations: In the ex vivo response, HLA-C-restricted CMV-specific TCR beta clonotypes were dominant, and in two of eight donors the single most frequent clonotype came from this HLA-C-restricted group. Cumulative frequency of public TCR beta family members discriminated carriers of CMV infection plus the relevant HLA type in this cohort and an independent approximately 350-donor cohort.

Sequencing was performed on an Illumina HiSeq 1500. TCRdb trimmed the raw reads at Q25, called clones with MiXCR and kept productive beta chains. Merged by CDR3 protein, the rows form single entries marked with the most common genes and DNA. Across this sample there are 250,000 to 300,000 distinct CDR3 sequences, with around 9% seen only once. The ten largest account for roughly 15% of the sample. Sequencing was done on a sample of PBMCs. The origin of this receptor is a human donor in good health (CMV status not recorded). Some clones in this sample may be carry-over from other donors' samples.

The bases read TGTGCCAGCAGTTTATCCGGTTCTCGAGGCGACTATGGCTACACCTTC. Translated, this gives CASSLSGSRGDYGYTF. Rearrangement joined TRBV12-3 or TRBV12-4 to TRBJ1-2; too little of a D gene remains to name it. The CDR3 runs 16 amino acids, cysteine and phenylalanine included. The kept DNA is CDR3 alone, 48 bases in frame from the first base. V is reduced by 2 bases and J by 3 bases, leaving a spacing of 16 bases between them.